A single sample gave rise to the 12 T cell receptor beta chains below, sequenced in a study of molecular identifiers for immune sequencing clone quantification. TCRdb reprocessed the PCR reads via MiXCR and lists one record per CDR3 protein. Here the sample spans about 510,000 distinct CDR3 sequences, 20% to 25% being singletons. The source material was naive CD8+ T cells from blood, with Jurkat cell RNA spiked in. The subset was: FACS-sorted CD8+CD4-CCR7+CD45RA+ naive T cells. These TCRs come from a human donor in good health. Some libraries in this study had Jurkat cell RNA spiked in.

This clonotype was observed at least ten times. The genes are TRBV28 and TRBJ2-5, with TRBD1 identical over 7 bases. Germline assignment: CDR1 MDHEN and CDR2 SYDVKM. V lost 4 bases and J lost 0; bases outside the gene matches: 5. This CDR3 is built from 15 residues. CDR3 protein: CASSYPGQHQETQYF. The CDR3 DNA is TGTGCCAGCAGTTATCCGGGACAGCACCAAGAGACCCAGTACTTC.

This clonotype was picked up a small number of times. The gene calls are TRBV25-1 and TRBJ2-7, with a possible D match to TRBD1 (5 bases). This CDR3 is 13 amino acids long. V lost 9 bases, J lost 2 bases, and 14 bases lay in between. Germline CDR1 is MGHDK and CDR2 is SYGVNS. The CDR3 DNA reads TGTGCCAGAGAGACAGTAAAAACCTACGAGCAGTACTTC. Translated: CARETVKTYEQYF.

To note about this clonotype: A much larger clone is a single base away; this may be a read error. V is TRBV7-6 and J is TRBJ2-7; 7 bases map to TRBD2. The CDR3 is 14 amino acids. The germline V gene has CDR1 SGHVS and CDR2 FNYEAQ. The CDR3 loop reads CASSVGDYDYEQHF. The CDR3 DNA follows: TGTGCCAGCAGCGTAGGGGACTACGACTACGAGCAGCACTTC.

This clonotype has more than one count but fewer than ten. V and J are TRBV4-3 and TRBJ1-1, with D perhaps TRBD1 (5 bases). CDR1 is LGHNA, CDR2 YSLEER, per germline. V shed 0 bases and J shed 0 bases, with 11 bases lying between them. This CDR3 contains 16 residues. The CDR3 nucleotides are TGCGCCAGCAGCCAAGATAATTCAGGGATGAACACTGAAGCTTTCTTT. Its protein product is CASSQDNSGMNTEAFF.

The chain links TRBV5-1 to TRBJ2-7; 7 bases map to TRBD1. Looked up from germline, CDR1 is SGHRS and CDR2 is YFSETQ. Trimming cost V 4 bases and J 4 bases; bases outside gene matches: 11. The CDR3 runs 15 residues. The CDR3 here is CASSPDRDSYYEQYF. CDR3 coding DNA: TGCGCCAGCAGCCCCGACCGGGACAGCTATTACGAGCAGTACTTC.

Concerning this clonotype: Here the CDR3 omits its conserved ending phenylalanine or tryptophan, so a read error is the likely source. This chain joins TRBV6-2 or TRBV6-3 and TRBJ2-7, with D possibly matching TRBD2 (5 bases). The CDR3 runs to 15 residues. The V gene's germline CDR1 is MNHEY and CDR2 SVGEGT. Deletions cut 2 bases from V and 4 bases from J, with 15 bases between. CDR3 bases: TGTGCCAGCAGTTACCCCTATCGACTAATTTACGAGCAGTACCTC. It codes for CASSYPYRLIYEQYL.

This clonotype showed up many times. The V and J genes are TRBV7-8 and TRBJ2-5, with unresolved D. Germline V gene data show CDR1 as SGHVS and CDR2 as FQNEAQ. This CDR3 spans 14 amino acids. V shed 1 base and J shed 1 base, with 7 bases lying between them. The CDR3 DNA is TGTGCCAGCAGCTTAGTCGGGCGCCAAGAGACCCAGTACTTC. Amino acids: CASSLVGRQETQYF.

This clonotype was counted many times. The chain recombines TRBV12-3 or TRBV12-4 with TRBJ1-1; D is possibly TRBD1 (5 bases). The length of the CDR3 is 17 residues. V dropped 3 bases and J dropped 5 bases, with 22 bases sitting between them. CDR3 sequence reads: CASSFKSFRDLRTEAFF. CDR3 sequence (DNA): TGTGCCAGCAGTTTTAAATCGTTCAGGGATTTACGGACTGAAGCTTTCTTT.

The table lists this clonotype with a few counts. The chain combines TRBV19 with TRBJ2-1; 12 bases agree with TRBD2. Looked up from germline, CDR1 is LNHDA and CDR2 is SQIVND (reference sequence). The ends lost 3 bases at V and 9 bases at J; junction bases unmatched: 3. CDR3 length equals 14 residues. The DNA for the CDR3 is TGTGCCAGTAGTATGACTAGCGGGGGAGGTGAGCAGTTCTTC. Protein: CASSMTSGGGEQFF.

This clonotype was detected ten times or more. The rearrangement uses TRBV27 and TRBJ2-7, with D hard to call. CDR3 length: 12 amino acids. Germline V CDR1 and CDR2: MNHEY, SMNVEV (reference sequence). With 6 bases removed from V and 0 bases from J, the gap between germline ends came to 6 bases. CDR3 in DNA: TGTGCCAGCAGAGGAATCTCCTACGAGCAGTACTTC. As protein: CASRGISYEQYF.

This clonotype was seen a few times. V is TRBV19 and J is TRBJ2-5, with TRBD1 matching over 10 bases. Trimming at V came to 5 bases and at J to 2 bases, leaving 8 bases not matched to a gene. This CDR3 has 16 residues. Germline lookup yields CDR1 LNHDA and CDR2 SQIVND (reference sequence). The CDR3 here is CASSPAGTGAQETQYF. CDR3 in DNA: TGTGCCAGTAGTCCAGCCGGGACAGGGGCGCAAGAGACCCAGTACTTC. Filled out from reference TRBV19 and TRBJ2-5, the complete variable domain reads DGGITQSPKYLFRKEGQNVTLSCEQNLNHDAMYWYRQDPGQGLRLIYYSQIVNDFQKGDIAEGYSVSREKKESFPLTVTSAQKNPTAFYLCASSPAGTGAQETQYFGPGTRLLVL.

This clonotype came up many times. In DNA, the CDR3 is TGCGCCAGCAGCCAAGATCCAGGGATCTCTGGGGCCAACGTCCTGACTTTC. It codes for CASSQDPGISGANVLTF. V usage is TRBV4-1 and J usage is TRBJ2-6, with D perhaps TRBD1 (5 bases). This CDR3 is 17 amino acids long. CDR1 MGHRA and CDR2 YSYEKL come from the germline V gene. The V gene lost 0 bases and the J gene lost 0 bases, with 9 bases spanning the gap.